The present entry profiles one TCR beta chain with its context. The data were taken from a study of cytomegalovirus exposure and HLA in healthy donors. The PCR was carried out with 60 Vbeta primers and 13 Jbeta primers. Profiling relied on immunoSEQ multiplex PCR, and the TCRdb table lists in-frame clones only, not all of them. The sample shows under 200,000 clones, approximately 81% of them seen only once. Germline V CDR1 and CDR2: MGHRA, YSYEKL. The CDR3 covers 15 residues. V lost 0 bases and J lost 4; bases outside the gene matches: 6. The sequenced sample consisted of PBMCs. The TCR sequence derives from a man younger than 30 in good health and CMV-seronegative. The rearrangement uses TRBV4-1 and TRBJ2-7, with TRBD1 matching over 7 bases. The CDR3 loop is CASSQEGTAMYEQYF. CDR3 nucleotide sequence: TGCGCCAGCAGCCAAGAAGGGACAGCTATGTACGAGCAGTACTTC.